This T cell receptor beta chain was identified during a study of tissue T cells after allogeneic stem cell transplantation. CDR3 sequences, V/J genes, frequencies and template counts came from survey-depth TCRbeta sequencing. Data came from immunoSEQ multiplex PCR; TCRdb stores just in-frame clones and leaves some out. The sample consists of about 3,800 clones, 45% to 60% of them appearing once. Stated time point: mouse harvest day 7 after allogeneic transplant. Mouse grafts combined 10^7 T-cell-depleted bone marrow cells with 10^6 splenic CD5+ T cells. Mice had MHC-mismatched B6 into BALB/c GVHD, sampled day 7 or 14. Remarks on this clone: What it binds is unknown. The germline and genes are mouse ones.

Notes on the study in general: Motif-based clustering found tissue-specific repertoire signatures shared across patients, though few clones were shared.

Input material: lymph node tissue. This TCR came from a female BALB/c mouse given C57BL/6 T cells with graft-versus-host disease after an allogeneic hematopoietic cell transplant.

CDR3 residues: CASSLRTGGPTGQLYF. The CDR3 bases that were read are TGTGCCAGCAGTCTGCGGACTGGGGGACCCACCGGGCAGCTCTAC. The chain links TRBV26 to TRBJ2-2; TRBD2 matches at 10 bases. The read terminates 1 residue ahead of where the CDR3 ends, so the germline J gene completes it. After removal of 2 bases from V and 4 bases from J, the junction contained 4 bases not matched to a gene. There are 16 residues in the CDR3. In germline, CDR1 is KGHPV, CDR2 FQNQEV (reference sequence).